Following are 12 T cell receptor beta chains from one sample sequenced in a study of blood T cell repertoires in COVID-19. Data came from immunoSEQ multiplex PCR; TCRdb stores just in-frame clones and leaves some out. The sample has about 69,000 clones; 75% to 90% are singletons. Sequenced material: peripheral blood. The receptor set was obtained from a man aged 25-45 years with acute or convalescent COVID-19.

This chain connects TRBV29-1 to TRBJ1-1; 9 positions match TRBD1. Germline CDR1 and CDR2: SQVTM and ANQGSEA. V lost 5 bases and J lost 10; bases outside the gene matches: 14. This CDR3 is 14 amino acids long. CDR3 residues: CSVTGTGTSSGAFF. The CDR3 region has the DNA TGCAGCGTTACCGGGACAGGGACCTCCTCGGGAGCTTTCTTT.

The chain combines TRBV12-5 with TRBJ1-4, with a weak D call TRBD1 (6 bases). V gave up 2 bases and J gave up 5 bases, with 21 bases separating them. The CDR3 extends over 18 amino acids. CDR1 LGHNT and CDR2 FRNRAP come from the germline V gene. CDR3 coding DNA: TGTGCTAGTGGTTTGTCCTTTACTTGGGGGGGGCAAAATGAAAAACTGTTTTTT. Its protein is CASGLSFTWGGQNEKLFF.

The chain employs TRBV5-7 and TRBJ2-7; no definite D call. TRBV5-7 is classed as an ORF, of uncertain function. The CDR3 has 10 residues. The germline V and J ends were trimmed by 4 bases and 4 bases, with 3 bases remaining between them. The CDR3 region has the DNA TGTGCCAGCAGCCTTTACGAGCAGTACGTC. Translated, it gives CASSLYEQYV.

This clone was seen only a few times. The chain employs TRBV7-2 and TRBJ2-2; TRBD2 agrees at 12 bases. Trimming took 5 bases from V and 4 from J; bases not matched to a gene: 11. Germline V gene sequence: CDR1 SGHTA, CDR2 FQGNSA. The CDR3 sequence is 18 residues long. The chain's CDR3 is CASSLRLAGDRGTGELFF. For the CDR3, the DNA is TGTGCCAGCAGCCTCCGACTAGCGGGAGATCGCGGCACCGGGGAGCTGTTTTTT.

CDR3 in amino acids: CASSLPSSGGTEAFF. The CDR3 nucleotides read TGTGCCAGCAGCTTACCCTCGAGCGGGGGCACTGAAGCTTTCTTT. The V gene is TRBV9, the J gene TRBJ1-1, with D perhaps TRBD1 (5 bases). The CDR3 totals 15 residues. From germline, CDR1 is SGDLS and CDR2 YYNGEE. The ends were cut back, 4 bases at V and 4 bases at J, with 17 bases in the middle.

The J gene is TRBJ1-1, the V gene TRBV5-4, with TRBD1 as a possible D gene (5 bases). Germline assignment: CDR1 SGHNT and CDR2 YYREEE (reference sequence). Trimming removed 3 bases at V and 4 bases at J, with 19 bases between. This CDR3 spans 16 amino acids. The CDR3 loop reads CASSSKKGGVVTEAFF. In DNA, the CDR3 is TGTGCCAGCAGCTCCAAAAAAGGAGGGGTTGTCACTGAAGCTTTCTTT. Full variable domain (remainder filled in from reference TRBV5-4 and TRBJ1-1): ETGVTQSPTHLIKTRGQQVTLRCSSQSGHNTVSWYQQALGQGPQFIFQYYREEENGRGNFPPRFSGLQFPNYSSELNVNALELDDSALYLCASSSKKGGVVTEAFFGQGTRLTVV.

J is TRBJ1-1 and V is TRBV6-6; D is unresolved. The CDR3 is made up of 16 amino acids. CDR1 MNHNY and CDR2 SVGAGI come from the germline V gene (reference sequence). The germline V and J ends were trimmed by 7 bases and 1 base, with 19 bases remaining between them. The CDR3 protein is CASNLAPRTENTEAFF. CDR3 nucleotide sequence: TGTGCCAGCAACCTAGCCCCTAGGACGGAGAACACTGAAGCTTTCTTT.

This chain uses TRBV5-1 with TRBJ2-7; 11 bases line up with TRBD1. Germline V gene lookup returns CDR1 SGHRS and CDR2 YFSETQ. The CDR3 is 15 amino acids. Unmatched junction bases numbered 3, after V lost 4 bases and J lost 0 bases. CDR3 DNA sequence: TGCGCCAGCAGCGCGGGACAGGGGGTCTCCTACGAGCAGTACTTC. As protein: CASSAGQGVSYEQYF.

The rearrangement joins TRBV5-6 to TRBJ2-7; 8 bases match TRBD1. V shed 3 bases, J shed 2 bases, and the junction held 1 base outside the gene matches. The germline V gene has CDR1 SGHDT and CDR2 YYEEEE. The CDR3 is 13 amino acids. For the CDR3, the DNA is TGTGCCAGCAGCTGGGGACAGGCCTACGAGCAGTACGTC. Its translation is CASSWGQAYEQYV.

Note on this clone: Other nucleotide sequences from this sample produce the same CDR3. CDR3 amino acids: CASSITSGANTGELFF. For the CDR3, the DNA is TGTGCCAGTAGCATAACTAGCGGGGCTAACACCGGGGAGCTGTTTTTT. V usage is TRBV5-5 and J usage is TRBJ2-2; 10 bases are a match to TRBD2. Germline V gene sequence: CDR1 SGHKS, CDR2 YYEKEE (reference sequence). The trim removed 8 bases at V and 2 bases at J, leaving 9 bases unmatched. This CDR3 region has 16 residues.

The V and J genes are TRBV6-2 or TRBV6-3 and TRBJ2-3; 8 nucleotides align to TRBD2. This CDR3 has 15 amino acids. Germline V gene sequence: CDR1 MNHEY, CDR2 SVGEGT. Unmatched junction bases numbered 11, after V lost 6 bases and J lost 6 bases. This CDR3 is CASSKNSRLADTQYF. The CDR3 DNA follows: TGTGCCAGCAGCAAAAATTCCCGACTAGCGGATACGCAGTATTTT.

CDR3 region: CASSYDTSDTQYF. In DNA form, the CDR3 reads TGCGCCAGCAGCTATGACACCTCAGATACGCAGTATTTT. The rearrangement uses TRBV5-1 and TRBJ2-3; D remains unclear. This CDR3 has 13 residues. With 3 bases removed from V and 4 bases from J, the gap between germline ends came to 9 bases. Germline V gene data show CDR1 as SGHRS and CDR2 as YFSETQ.